Below are 11 T cell receptor beta chains sequenced from a single sample in a study of blood T cells in healthy people across ages. A sample-barcoded 5' primer and a J-beta primer mix were used in a second PCR of about 7 to 11 cycles. TCRdb redid the calling of the 5' RACE reads with MiXCR, one entry per CDR3 protein. The data hold some 640,000 distinct CDR3 sequences, with 49% observed a single time. The sequenced sample consisted of blood. These receptors were collected from a woman aged 55 to 70 in good health.

J is TRBJ2-3 and V is TRBV7-3; no reliable D call. V lost 2 bases, J lost 5 bases, and 11 bases lay in between. The CDR3 has 14 residues. Germline values: CDR1 SGHTA, CDR2 FQGTGA. CDR3 nucleotide sequence: TGTGCCAGCAGCTTAGGCGCCTGGGAAGATACGCAGTATTTT. This encodes CASSLGAWEDTQYF.

The V and J genes are TRBV4-3 and TRBJ1-2; D ambiguous. V dropped 1 base and J dropped 4 bases, with 10 bases sitting between them. The CDR3 runs to 14 residues. Germline V lookup: CDR1 LGHNA, CDR2 YSLEER. In DNA form, the CDR3 reads TGCGCCAGCAGCCAAGGGCCATTGGGCTATGGCTACACCTTC. It encodes CASSQGPLGYGYTF.

The J gene is TRBJ2-7, the V gene TRBV5-6; no firm D call. The CDR3 is made up of 11 amino acids. Germline CDR1 reads SGHDT; CDR2 reads YYEEEE. Trimming removed 2 bases at V and 9 bases at J, with 9 bases between. DNA of the CDR3: TGTGCCAGCAGCTTTCCCGGAGTGCAGTACTTC. Protein: CASSFPGVQYF.

The chain carries TRBV20-1 and TRBJ1-5, with unresolved D. Germline V gene lookup returns CDR1 DFQATT and CDR2 SNEGSKA (reference sequence). The length of the CDR3 is 16 residues. V was shortened by 0 bases and J by 3 bases, with 15 bases between the two germline ends. The CDR3 loop is CSARDPKGGNNQPQHF. CDR3 in DNA: TGCAGTGCTAGAGATCCCAAGGGAGGGAACAATCAGCCCCAGCATTTT.

The rearrangement links TRBV4-3 to TRBJ2-3; D may be TRBD1 (6 bases). V gave up 1 base and J gave up 2 bases, with 10 bases separating them. Germline V gene data show CDR1 as LGHNA and CDR2 as YSLEER. The length of the CDR3 is 15 residues. The CDR3: CASSQAGDNTDTQYF. The CDR3 DNA is TGCGCCAGCAGCCAAGCTGGGGACAACACAGATACGCAGTATTTT.

The chain carries TRBV7-2 and TRBJ1-2, with D hard to call. Deletions cut 5 bases from V and 0 bases from J, with 16 bases between. CDR3 length: 16 residues. Germline CDR1 SGHTA, CDR2 FQGNSA. CDR3: CASSPAVLRTNYGYTF. CDR3 nucleotide sequence: TGTGCCAGCAGCCCCGCTGTCCTGAGAACTAACTATGGCTACACCTTC. Variable domain in full (rest from reference TRBV7-2 and TRBJ1-2): GAGVSQSPSNKVTEKGKDVELRCDPISGHTALYWYRQSLGQGLEFLIYFQGNSAPDKSGLPSDRFSAERTGGSVSTLTIQRTQQEDSAVYLCASSPAVLRTNYGYTFGSGTRLTVV.

This clonotype has a handful of counts. The rearrangement joins TRBV3-1 to TRBJ2-4; 13 bases map to TRBD2. With the DNA end fitting TRBJ2-7 better, the J assignment may be wrong. This CDR3 contains 15 residues. CDR1 and CDR2 from the germline V gene are LGHDT and YNNKEL (reference sequence). The CDR3: CASSLTSGRQDEQYF. The CDR3 DNA reads as TGTGCCAGCAGCCTGACTAGCGGGAGGCAGGACGAGCAGTACTTC.

V usage is TRBV27 and J usage is TRBJ2-7; D perhaps matches TRBD1 (6 bases). V was cut by 2 bases and J by 7 bases, with 30 bases left in between. CDR3 length: 19 residues. The germline gives CDR1 MNHEY, CDR2 SMNVEV (reference sequence). The DNA of the CDR3 is TGTGCCAGCAGTTTAAGGGGGTACAAAGAAGTCACCCCGTACGGGGAGCAGTACTTC. It translates to CASSLRGYKEVTPYGEQYF.

The chain carries TRBV4-3 and TRBJ2-7; 8 nucleotides line up with TRBD2. This CDR3 region has 15 residues. Trimming removed 1 base from V and 0 bases from J; junction bases left unmatched: 2. Germline V gene sequence: CDR1 LGHNA, CDR2 YSLEER. In DNA form, the CDR3 reads TGCGCCAGCAGCCAAGTCAGCGGGAGCTCCTACGAGCAGTACTTC. This sequence encodes CASSQVSGSSYEQYF.

This clonotype was seen a handful of times. V is TRBV7-9 and J is TRBJ2-3, with 13 bases matching TRBD2. The CDR3 is 16 amino acids. Per the germline V gene, CDR1 is SEHNR and CDR2 is FQNEAQ (reference sequence). V was clipped by 5 bases and J by 3 bases; unmatched bases: 5. CDR3 amino acids: CASSRGLAGVTDTQYF. The CDR3 DNA follows: TGTGCCAGCAGCCGTGGACTAGCGGGAGTAACAGATACGCAGTATTTT.

This clonotype has only a few counts. This chain links TRBV5-1 with TRBJ2-1; 7 bases are a match to TRBD2. Germline CDR1 is SGHRS and CDR2 is YFSETQ. V lost 1 base, J lost 5 bases, and 3 bases stayed unmatched. The CDR3 consists of 14 residues. CDR3 nucleotides: TGCGCCAGCAGCTTGAGCGGGACTAACAATGAGCAGTTCTTC. Translated, it gives CASSLSGTNNEQFF.